This T cell receptor beta chain was recovered during a study of blood T cell repertoires in COVID-19. The wider study: The origin of the acute and convalescent COVID-19 samples was the United States, Italy and Spain.

Profiling relied on immunoSEQ multiplex PCR, and the TCRdb table lists in-frame clones only, not all of them. The table lists about 200,000 clones, 80% to 90% of them singletons. J was trimmed by 0 bases and V by 4 bases; bases with no gene match: 18. CDR1 and CDR2 (germline): MGHRA, YSYEKL. The length of the CDR3 is 20 residues. Sequencing was performed on peripheral blood. This clonotype was sampled from a woman aged 70-85 years with acute or convalescent COVID-19. The chain recombines TRBV4-1 with TRBJ1-5; the match to TRBD1 covers 7 bases. CDR3 DNA sequence: TGCGCCAGCAGCCTCCTGAGGAGGACAGGAGGCGCTTATAGCAATCAGCCCCAGCATTTT. Translated: CASSLLRRTGGAYSNQPQHF.